The 24 T cell receptor beta chains presented below share a single source sample, sequenced in a study of beta chain features in type 1 diabetes (dated by TCRdb to between 2018 and 2020). Study-wide conclusions, independent of this receptor: Type 1 diabetes patients showed a moderate but significant shortening of TCRB CDR3 length in all four CD4+ subsets.

Receptor libraries were prepared by the immunoSEQ multiplex PCR assay. The entire isolated RNA was reverse transcribed using the High Capacity cDNA Reverse Transcription Kit, and thus expressed TCRB transcripts were sequenced. In its TCRdb copy, this immuneACCESS table keeps in-frame sequences only and misses some clones. Where compared with another copy, unresolved V genes explain less than half of these, and the others have no known cause. In this sample the table shows nearly 700,000 clones, over 10% of which occur a single time. The top ten clonotypes cover 0.022% of the sample. These receptors have no known antigen. The sequenced sample was naive CD4+ T cells from blood. The sample's cell subset or site label, in plain terms: true naive CD4+ T cells. The receptor set was obtained from a man aged 18 to 30 with type 1 diabetes.

This clone was observed a handful of times. The chain joins TRBV18 to TRBJ2-5; possibly TRBD1 or TRBD2 for D (5 bases each). With 5 bases removed from V and 2 bases from J, the gap between germline ends came to 15 bases. This CDR3 has 15 residues. Germline V gene sequence: CDR1 KGHSH, CDR2 LQKENI. This CDR3 reads CASSTAGTGQETQYF. The CDR3 DNA reads TGTGCCAGCTCAACAGCCGGGACGGGGCAAGAGACCCAGTACTTC.

The chain carries TRBV9 and TRBJ2-6; D is perhaps TRBD2 (6 bases). Between the trimmed V and J ends, which lost 4 bases and 1 base, there was a span of 15 bases. Germline V gene data show CDR1 as SGDLS and CDR2 as YYNGEE. The CDR3 has 17 residues. In nucleotides, the CDR3 is TGTGCCAGCAGCCCCCTAGGCGGGGCATCTGGGGCCAACGTCCTGACTTTC. Translating gives CASSPLGGASGANVLTF.

This chain uses TRBV11-3 with TRBJ2-3; no reliable D call. This CDR3 is 12 amino acids long. Per the germline V gene, CDR1 is SGHNT and CDR2 is YENEEA. The germline V and J ends were trimmed by 4 bases and 4 bases, with 6 bases remaining between them. The CDR3 loop reads CASSSPPDTQYF. The DNA for the CDR3 is TGTGCCAGCAGCTCCCCCCCAGATACGCAGTATTTT.

This sequence joins TRBV7-2 and TRBJ2-1, with TRBD1 matching 8 bases. The junction had 13 bases not matched to a gene; V was cut back by 5 bases and J by 13 bases. Per the germline V gene, CDR1 is SGHTA and CDR2 is FQGNSA. This CDR3 is 14 amino acids long. In DNA, the CDR3 is TGTGCCAGCAGCACCTCGGGACAGGAAATCGGTCAGTTCTTC. Its protein is CASSTSGQEIGQFF.

The rearrangement joins TRBV25-1 to TRBJ1-2, with D uncertain. Germline V lookup: CDR1 MGHDK, CDR2 SYGVNS. This CDR3 contains 14 residues. V shed 5 bases and J shed 4 bases, with 14 bases lying between them. CDR3 amino acids: CASSYGGPSYGYTF. CDR3 bases: TGTGCCAGCAGTTACGGAGGGCCTAGCTATGGCTACACCTTC.

The gene calls are TRBV7-9 and TRBJ1-2; D gene ambiguous. The germline gives CDR1 SEHNR, CDR2 FQNEAQ (reference sequence). The CDR3 runs 13 residues. V shed 8 bases and J shed 4 bases, with 14 bases lying between them. CDR3: CASGRIGGYGYTF. DNA for the CDR3: TGTGCCAGCGGACGAATTGGCGGCTATGGCTACACCTTC.

This clone was seen a few times. The chain couples TRBV30 to TRBJ1-1, with D unclear. The CDR3 has 17 residues. Per germline, CDR1 GTSNPN and CDR2 SVGIG (reference sequence). V was shortened by 2 bases and J by 2 bases, with 21 bases between the two germline ends. The CDR3 loop is CAWSSPRRRLPNTEAFF. The CDR3 DNA sequence: TGTGCCTGGAGTTCACCTCGGAGGCGCCTTCCAAACACTGAAGCTTTCTTT.

The V and J genes are TRBV10-3 and TRBJ2-1; tentatively, D is TRBD1 (6 bases). The CDR3 consists of 15 residues. Per germline, CDR1 ENHRY and CDR2 SYGVKD. Trimming took off 2 bases at V and 1 base at J, with 9 bases between the two ends. The CDR3 nucleotides read TGTGCCATCAGTGAGGGGGGCACTTCCTACAATGAGCAGTTCTTC. Protein product: CAISEGGTSYNEQFF.

This clone was counted between two and nine times. J is TRBJ1-2 and V is TRBV5-1, with 8 nucleotides matching TRBD1. V gave up 0 bases and J gave up 8 bases; unmatched junction bases: 12. This CDR3 spans 16 amino acids. Germline V gene data show CDR1 as SGHRS and CDR2 as YFSETQ. CDR3 nucleotide sequence: TGCGCCAGCAGCTTGGCCATGGACAGGGTGTCAGAAGGCTACACCTTC. Its protein product is CASSLAMDRVSEGYTF.

This clone occurred a few times. V gene TRBV7-9 combines with J gene TRBJ2-3; D possibly corresponds to TRBD1 (6 bases). V dropped 5 bases and J dropped 4 bases, with 13 bases sitting between them. CDR1 is SEHNR and CDR2 is FQNEAQ in the germline V gene (reference sequence). The CDR3 runs to 14 residues. In DNA form, the CDR3 reads TGTGCCAGCAGCCAACAGGGAATAGCAGATACGCAGTATTTT. Protein product: CASSQQGIADTQYF.

There are a few counts of this clone. The chain recombines TRBV30 with TRBJ1-5; D unresolved. The V end was cut by 1 base, the J end by 3 bases, with 7 bases between. Germline assignment: CDR1 GTSNPN and CDR2 SVGIG (reference sequence). CDR3 length: 13 amino acids. CDR3 region: CAWSGGFNQPQHF. Written as DNA, the CDR3 is TGTGCCTGGAGTGGAGGATTCAATCAGCCCCAGCATTTT. The full variable domain, its missing parts supplied by reference TRBV30 and TRBJ1-5, is SQTIHQWPATLVQPVGSPLSLECTVEGTSNPNLYWYRQAAGRGLQLLFYSVGIGQISSEVPQNLSASRPQDRQFILSSKKLLLSDSGFYLCAWSGGFNQPQHFGDGTRLSIL.

The chain carries TRBV7-9 and TRBJ2-1, with 12 nucleotides matching TRBD1. Germline CDR1 reads SEHNR; CDR2 reads FQNEAQ (reference sequence). The V and J ends lost 6 bases and 9 bases, in that order; junction bases with no gene match: 6. This CDR3 region has 14 residues. CDR3 sequence: CASSRDRGLGEQFF. The CDR3 coding sequence is TGTGCCAGCAGTCGGGACAGGGGGCTTGGTGAGCAGTTCTTC.

With regard to this clone: Other DNA sequences of this sample code for an identical CDR3. V and J are TRBV23-1 and TRBJ2-7; TRBD1 matches 7 bases. TRBV23-1 belongs to the ORF category, with a function that is uncertain. V lost 3 bases to trimming and J lost 5 bases; unmatched junction nucleotides: 10. CDR3 length: 15 residues. In nucleotides, the CDR3 is TGCGCCAGCAGTCAGATCGGGACAGTACTCGACGAGCAGTACTTC. Translated: CASSQIGTVLDEQYF.

The sample holds a few counts of this clone. The chain links TRBV5-5 to TRBJ1-1; TRBD1 is a possible D gene (5 bases). This CDR3 spans 14 amino acids. V gave up 2 bases and J gave up 4 bases, with 12 bases separating them. Germline assignment: CDR1 SGHKS and CDR2 YYEKEE (reference sequence). CDR3 region: CASSFGAEGTEAFF. DNA for the CDR3: TGTGCCAGCAGCTTTGGGGCCGAGGGCACTGAAGCTTTCTTT.

This clone was counted only a few times. The chain combines TRBV9 with TRBJ2-7; the match to TRBD2 covers 11 bases. Trimming took 3 bases from V and 4 from J; bases not matched to a gene: 6. Germline CDR1 reads SGDLS; CDR2 reads YYNGEE. The CDR3 covers 15 residues. Here the CDR3 reads CASSASLAGEYEQYF. The CDR3 coding sequence is TGTGCCAGCAGCGCCTCACTAGCGGGGGAATACGAGCAGTACTTC.

The chain recombines TRBV9 with TRBJ1-3; a weak D match, TRBD1 (6 bases). The CDR3 is 15 amino acids. From germline, CDR1 is SGDLS and CDR2 YYNGEE. V was pared by 0 bases and J by 4 bases, with 11 bases between. The CDR3 here is CASSVEGGSGNTIYF. In DNA form, the CDR3 reads TGTGCCAGCAGCGTAGAAGGGGGATCAGGAAACACCATATATTTT.

The chain recombines TRBV5-1 with TRBJ1-6; D ambiguous. Germline-derived CDR1 and CDR2 are SGHRS and YFSETQ. There are 14 residues in the CDR3. Trimming took 0 bases from V and 10 from J, leaving 11 bases between them. As DNA, the CDR3 is TGCGCCAGCAGCTTGGCAGAGGCCAGATCACCCCTCCACTTT. Residues: CASSLAEARSPLHF.

This clone appeared many times. The chain recombines TRBV21-1 with TRBJ1-3. TRBV21-1 is a listed pseudogene. CDR3 length: 18 amino acids. CDR3 loop: CASSKALSSPRSGNTIYF. The CDR3 bases are TGTGCCAGCAGCAAAGCGCTTTCCAGCCCAAGGTCTGGAAACACCATATATTTT.

This clone was seen more than once but under ten times. The gene calls are TRBV6-6 and TRBJ1-5, with a possible D match to TRBD1 (5 bases). CDR3 size: 15 residues. The germline V gene has CDR1 MNHNY and CDR2 SVGAGI (reference sequence). Deletions cut 7 bases from V and 0 bases from J, with 13 bases between. In DNA form, the CDR3 reads TGTGCCAGCAATCGGGGGGAGAATAGCAATCAGCCCCAGCATTTT. Its protein is CASNRGENSNQPQHF.

With regard to this clone: Other DNA sequences in the sample encode the same CDR3. CDR3 DNA: TGTGCCAGCAGTGGGGGGTCTGGGGCCAACGTCCTGACTTTC. Translation gives CASSGGSGANVLTF. The rearrangement joins TRBV2 to TRBJ2-6; D tentatively fits TRBD1 or TRBD2 (5 bases each). The CDR3 contains 14 residues. Trimming took 4 bases from V and 1 from J, leaving 5 bases between them. Germline CDR1 is SNHLY and CDR2 is FYNNEI.

This clone was recorded a few times. This chain uses TRBV30 with TRBJ2-5, with 12 bases lining up with TRBD2. This CDR3 has 16 residues. The J segment lost 2 bases and the V segment lost 3 bases, leaving 7 bases of the junction unmatched. Germline lookup yields CDR1 GTSNPN and CDR2 SVGIG (reference sequence). DNA for the CDR3: TGTGCCTGGAGCCAAGGACTAGCGGGAATTCAAGAGACCCAGTACTTC. Its protein product is CAWSQGLAGIQETQYF.

Worth noting for this clone: The sample holds other DNA sequences that translate to the same CDR3. The chain combines TRBV7-6 with TRBJ2-3; D is unresolved. Germline CDR1 SGHVS, CDR2 FNYEAQ. V was cut by 1 base and J by 4 bases, with 9 bases left in between. This CDR3 has 14 residues. The CDR3 loop is CASSLDRAADTQYF. The CDR3 nucleotides read TGTGCCAGCAGCTTAGATAGGGCTGCAGATACGCAGTATTTT.

For this clone: Distinct nucleotide sequences in the sample also encode this CDR3. CDR3 loop: CAWSAQGGTEAFF. The CDR3 bases are TGTGCCTGGAGCGCACAGGGAGGGACTGAAGCTTTCTTT. The chain couples TRBV30 to TRBJ1-1; weak D call: TRBD1 (6 bases). This CDR3 is 13 amino acids long. The germline V and J ends were trimmed by 3 bases and 5 bases, with 13 bases remaining between them. CDR1 and CDR2 (germline): GTSNPN, SVGIG (reference sequence).

The table lists this clone with a few counts. The chain is built from TRBV19 and TRBJ2-5; TRBD2 might be the D (6 bases). Looked up from germline, CDR1 is LNHDA and CDR2 is SQIVND (reference sequence). This CDR3 is built from 14 residues. V was trimmed by 6 bases and J by 2 bases, leaving 13 bases between them. The CDR3 DNA is TGTGCCAGTAGCCTCCCCGCGGGACAAGAGACCCAGTACTTC. Protein sequence: CASSLPAGQETQYF.